This T cell receptor beta chain was profiled in a study of blood T cells in healthy people across ages. General study findings and limits: Donors of long life had a larger count of naive CD4+ cells and greater diversity than aged donors.

Combining a sample-barcoded 5' primer with a J-beta primer mix, a second PCR ran for about 6 to 11 cycles. TCRdb reprocessed the 5' RACE reads with MiXCR, giving one entry per CDR3 protein. The table shows 550,000 to 650,000 distinct CDR3 sequences, with about 28% occurring only once. Only a few counts were recorded for this clonotype. Antigen: not known. Between the trimmed V and J ends, which lost 5 bases and 4 bases, there was a span of 13 bases. Germline CDR1 KGHDR, CDR2 SFDVKD. This CDR3 region has 14 residues. Sequencing was carried out using blood. This chain connects TRBV24-1 to TRBJ1-1, with D possibly TRBD1 on 5 matching bases. The TCR originated in a woman of 80 years or more in good health. Written as DNA, the CDR3 is TGTGCCACCAGTGGCTTGGGGGACGGCACTGAAGCTTTCTTT. Its protein is CATSGLGDGTEAFF.